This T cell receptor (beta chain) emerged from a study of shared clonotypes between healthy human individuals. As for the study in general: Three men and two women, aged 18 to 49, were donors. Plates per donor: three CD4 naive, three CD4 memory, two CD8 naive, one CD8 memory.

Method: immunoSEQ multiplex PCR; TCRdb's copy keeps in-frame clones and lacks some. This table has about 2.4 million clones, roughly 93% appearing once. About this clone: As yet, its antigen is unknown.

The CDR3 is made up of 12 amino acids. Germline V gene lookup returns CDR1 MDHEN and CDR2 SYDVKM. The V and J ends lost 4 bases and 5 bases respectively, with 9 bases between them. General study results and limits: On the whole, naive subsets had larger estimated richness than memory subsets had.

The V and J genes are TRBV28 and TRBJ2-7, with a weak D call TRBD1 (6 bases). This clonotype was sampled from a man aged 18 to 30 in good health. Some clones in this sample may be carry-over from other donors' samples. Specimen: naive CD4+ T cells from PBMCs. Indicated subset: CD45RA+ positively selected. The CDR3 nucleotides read TGTGCCAGCAGTTCGGCAGGGGACGAGCAGTACTTC. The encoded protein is CASSSAGDEQYF.